Detailed here is one TCR beta chain. Antigen: not known. Just one base apart from a much larger clone, this may be a read error. This sample was included in a study of T cells in Graves' hyperthyroidism and ophthalmopathy. Study conclusions and caveats: Ophthalmopathy could be told apart from stable hyperthyroidism with a 13 V-J model. The model's output predicted ophthalmopathy at a median of 6.5 months prior to onset.

Amplification targeted TCR beta CDR3 regions from RNA transcripts. TCR CDR3 regions were first amplified by RT-PCR with HTBI primers. Each CDR3 protein is one row after TCRdb ran MiXCR on the multiplex PCR reads. The table shows under 650,000 distinct CDR3 sequences, with 16% occurring only once. From germline, CDR1 is LGHNA and CDR2 YSLEER. This CDR3 region has 14 residues. V was trimmed by 4 bases and J by 11 bases, leaving 20 bases between them. The rearrangement joins TRBV4-3 to TRBJ1-1; D might be TRBD1 (6 bases). The clonotype comes from a woman aged 30 to 39 with Graves' hyperthyroidism. Sequencing input: blood. CDR3 bases: TGCGCCAGCAGCCGAGGAAAACAGGGAGGAGGCGCTTTCTTT. It is translated as CASSRGKQGGGAFF.